The 7 T cell receptor beta chains given below trace back to one sample, sequenced in a study of regulatory T cells in long-lasting Graves disease. Arm-PCR with iRepertoire HTBI primers amplified the CDR3 regions for these TCR beta libraries. In TCRdb, the multiplex PCR reads were re-called with MiXCR into one record per CDR3 protein. This repertoire shows some 470,000 distinct CDR3 sequences, 20% to 25% found once; its top ten account for roughly 7%. Time point in this sample: persistent/refractory GD, antithyroid drugs over 5 years with positive TRAb. With RNA extracted from PBMCs as input, the TCR library was made. This specimen was peripheral blood mononuclear cells (PBMCs), taken when the disease was refractory, from a patient treated with antithyroid drugs. These receptors all stem from a female donor with Graves disease.

Only a few counts were recorded for this clonotype. This may be a read error, as it is one base from a much larger clone. The chain joins TRBV27 to TRBJ1-2; D call uncertain. The length of the CDR3 is 12 residues. Between the trimmed V and J ends, which lost 6 bases and 6 bases, there was a span of 11 bases. CDR1 is MNHEY, CDR2 SMNVEV, per germline (reference sequence). This CDR3 reads CASRIERDGYTF. DNA for the CDR3: TGTGCCAGCAGGATAGAACGTGATGGCTACACCTTC.

This clonotype was seen repeatedly, ten times or more. J is TRBJ1-1 and V is TRBV29-1; D is undetermined. Germline CDR1 and CDR2: SQVTM and ANQGSEA. The CDR3 runs 13 residues. Trimming left V 1 base short and J 0 bases short, with 6 bases between. CDR3 in amino acids: CSVEGRLNTEAFF. CDR3 coding DNA: TGCAGCGTTGAAGGCAGGTTGAACACTGAAGCTTTCTTT.

J is TRBJ2-7 and V is TRBV9; D is unresolved. The CDR3 is made up of 14 amino acids. Germline V lookup: CDR1 SGDLS, CDR2 YYNGEE. V was clipped by 0 bases and J by 0 bases, with 7 bases between them. The CDR3 protein is CASSVAINSYEQYF. For the CDR3, the DNA is TGTGCCAGCAGCGTAGCCATCAACTCCTACGAGCAGTACTTC.

The table lists this clonotype with many counts. The chain couples TRBV10-3 to TRBJ2-7; D remains unclear. V shed 3 bases and J shed 3 bases, with 3 bases lying between them. The CDR3 runs to 11 residues. The germline CDR1 and CDR2 sequences are ENHRY and SYGVKD. CDR3 amino acids: CAISEFYEQYF. The CDR3 DNA is TGTGCCATCAGTGAATTCTACGAGCAGTACTTC.

In its sample, this clonotype was seen many times. This chain uses TRBV29-1 with TRBJ1-1; D possibly corresponds to TRBD1 (6 bases). The CDR3 totals 12 residues. With 2 bases removed from V and 6 bases from J, the gap between germline ends came to 10 bases. The germline V gene encodes CDR1 SQVTM and CDR2 ANQGSEA. This CDR3 reads CSVERGGPEAFF. In nucleotides, the CDR3 is TGCAGCGTTGAAAGGGGGGGCCCTGAAGCTTTCTTT.

The V call is TRBV19, the J call TRBJ1-5; D perhaps matches TRBD1 (6 bases). The length of the CDR3 is 16 residues. Germline CDR1 is LNHDA and CDR2 is SQIVND (reference sequence). V was trimmed by 3 bases and J by 3 bases, leaving 15 bases between them. The CDR3 DNA reads TGTGCCAGTAGTATTCCCAGGACAGTCCCCAATCAGCCCCAGCATTTT. This codes for CASSIPRTVPNQPQHF.

This chain connects TRBV2 to TRBJ2-1, with 12 bases fitting TRBD1. After removal of 3 bases from V and 6 bases from J, the junction contained 3 bases not matched to a gene. The CDR3 has 15 residues. The germline CDR1 and CDR2 sequences are SNHLY and FYNNEI. This CDR3 is CASSDGTGGFNEQFF. CDR3 DNA: TGTGCCAGCAGTGACGGGACAGGGGGCTTCAATGAGCAGTTCTTC.